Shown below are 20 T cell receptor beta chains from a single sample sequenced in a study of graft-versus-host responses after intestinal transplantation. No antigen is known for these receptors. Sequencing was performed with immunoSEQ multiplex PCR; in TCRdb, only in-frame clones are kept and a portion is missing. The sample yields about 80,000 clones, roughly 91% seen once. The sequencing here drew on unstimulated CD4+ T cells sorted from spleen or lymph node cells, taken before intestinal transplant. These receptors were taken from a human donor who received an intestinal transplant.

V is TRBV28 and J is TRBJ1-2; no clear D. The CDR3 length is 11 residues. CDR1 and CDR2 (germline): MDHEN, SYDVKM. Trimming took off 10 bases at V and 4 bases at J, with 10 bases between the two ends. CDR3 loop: CATLQIYGYTF. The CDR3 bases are TGTGCCACCCTCCAGATCTATGGCTACACCTTC.

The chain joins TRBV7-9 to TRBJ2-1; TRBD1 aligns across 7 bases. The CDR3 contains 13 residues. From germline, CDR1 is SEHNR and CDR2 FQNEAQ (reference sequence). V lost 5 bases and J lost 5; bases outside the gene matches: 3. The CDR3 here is CASSRQGNNEQFF. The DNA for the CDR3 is TGTGCCAGCAGCCGACAGGGAAACAATGAGCAGTTCTTC.

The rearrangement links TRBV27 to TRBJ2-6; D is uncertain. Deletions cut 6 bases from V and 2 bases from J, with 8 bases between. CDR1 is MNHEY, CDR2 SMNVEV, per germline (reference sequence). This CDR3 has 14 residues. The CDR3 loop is CASSHNPGANVLTF. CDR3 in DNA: TGTGCCAGCAGCCACAACCCTGGGGCCAACGTCCTGACTTTC. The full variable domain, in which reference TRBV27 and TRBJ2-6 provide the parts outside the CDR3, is EAQVTQNPRYLITVTGKKLTVTCSQNMNHEYMSWYRQDPGLGLRQIYYSMNVEVTDKGDVPEGYKVSRKEKRNFPLILESPSPNQTSLYFCASSHNPGANVLTFGAGSRLTVL.

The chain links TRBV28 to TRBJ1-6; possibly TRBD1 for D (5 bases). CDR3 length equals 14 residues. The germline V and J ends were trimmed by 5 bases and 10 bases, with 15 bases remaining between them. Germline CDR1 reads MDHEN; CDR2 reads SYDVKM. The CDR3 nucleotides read TGTGCCAGCAGTCTGGGGGGGGTCGAGTCACCCCTCCACTTT. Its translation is CASSLGGVESPLHF.

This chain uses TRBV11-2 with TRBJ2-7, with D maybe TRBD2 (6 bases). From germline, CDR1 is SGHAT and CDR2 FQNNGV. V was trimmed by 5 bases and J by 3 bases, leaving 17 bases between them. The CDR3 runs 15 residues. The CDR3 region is CASSLLREVGYEQYF. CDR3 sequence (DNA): TGTGCCAGCAGCCTACTAAGGGAGGTGGGCTACGAGCAGTACTTC. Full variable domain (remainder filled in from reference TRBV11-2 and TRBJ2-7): EAGVAQSPRYKIIEKRQSVAFWCNPISGHATLYWYQQILGQGPKLLIQFQNNGVVDDSQLPKDRFSAERLKGVDSTLKIQPAKLEDSAVYLCASSLLREVGYEQYFGPGTRLTVT.

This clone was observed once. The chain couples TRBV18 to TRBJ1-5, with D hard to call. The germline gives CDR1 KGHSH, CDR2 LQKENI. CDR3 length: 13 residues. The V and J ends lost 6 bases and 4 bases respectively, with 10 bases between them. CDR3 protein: CASSPDGNQPQHF. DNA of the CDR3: TGTGCCAGCTCTCCCGACGGGAATCAGCCCCAGCATTTT.

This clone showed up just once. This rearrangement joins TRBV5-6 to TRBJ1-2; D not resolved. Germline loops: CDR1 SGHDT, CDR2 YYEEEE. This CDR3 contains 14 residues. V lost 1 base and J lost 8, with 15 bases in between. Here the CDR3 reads CASSLLAGKHGYTF. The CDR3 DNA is TGTGCCAGCAGCTTGTTGGCGGGGAAGCACGGCTACACCTTC. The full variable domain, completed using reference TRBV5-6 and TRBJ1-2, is DAGVTQSPTHLIKTRGQQVTLRCSPKSGHDTVSWYQQALGQGPQFIFQYYEEEERQRGNFPDRFSGHQFPNYSSELNVNALLLGDSALYLCASSLLAGKHGYTFGSGTRLTVV.

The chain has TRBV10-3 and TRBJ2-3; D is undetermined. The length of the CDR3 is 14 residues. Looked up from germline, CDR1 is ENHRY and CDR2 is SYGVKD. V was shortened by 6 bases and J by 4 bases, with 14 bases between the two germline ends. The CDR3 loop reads CAISRLGFPDTQYF. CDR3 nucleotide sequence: TGTGCCATCAGCAGACTGGGTTTCCCAGATACGCAGTATTTT.

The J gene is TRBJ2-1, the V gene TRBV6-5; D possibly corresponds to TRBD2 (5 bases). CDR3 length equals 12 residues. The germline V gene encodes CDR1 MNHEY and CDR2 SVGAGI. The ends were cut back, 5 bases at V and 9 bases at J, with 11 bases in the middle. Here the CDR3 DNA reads TGTGCCAGCAGTCGTACCGAGGGTGAGCAGTTCTTC. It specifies CASSRTEGEQFF.

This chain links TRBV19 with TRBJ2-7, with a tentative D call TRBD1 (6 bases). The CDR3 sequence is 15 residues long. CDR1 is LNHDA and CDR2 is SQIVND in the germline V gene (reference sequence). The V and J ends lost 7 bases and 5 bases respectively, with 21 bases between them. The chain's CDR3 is CASTSGRGRGDEQYF. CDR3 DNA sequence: TGTGCCAGTACCAGCGGAAGGGGGAGAGGAGACGAGCAGTACTTC. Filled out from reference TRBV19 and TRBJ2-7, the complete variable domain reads DGGITQSPKYLFRKEGQNVTLSCEQNLNHDAMYWYRQDPGQGLRLIYYSQIVNDFQKGDIAEGYSVSREKKESFPLTVTSAQKNPTAFYLCASTSGRGRGDEQYFGPGTRLTVT.

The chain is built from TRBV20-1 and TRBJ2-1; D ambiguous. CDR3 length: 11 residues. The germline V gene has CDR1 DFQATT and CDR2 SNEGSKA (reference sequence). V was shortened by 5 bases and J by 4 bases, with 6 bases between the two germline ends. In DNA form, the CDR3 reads TGCAGTGCTTCCCCTTACAATGAGCAGTTCTTC. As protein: CSASPYNEQFF.

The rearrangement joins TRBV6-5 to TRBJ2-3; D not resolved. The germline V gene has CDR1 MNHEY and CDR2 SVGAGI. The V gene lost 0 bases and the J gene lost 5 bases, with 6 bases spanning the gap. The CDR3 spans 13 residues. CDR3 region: CASSYSTGDTQYF. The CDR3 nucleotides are TGTGCCAGCAGTTACTCCACCGGAGATACGCAGTATTTT.

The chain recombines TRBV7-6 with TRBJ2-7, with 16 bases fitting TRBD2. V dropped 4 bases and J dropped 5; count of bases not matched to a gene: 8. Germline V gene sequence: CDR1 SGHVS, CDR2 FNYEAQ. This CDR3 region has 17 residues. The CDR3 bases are TGTGCCAGCAGCTCGGGACTAGCGGGGGGGAGGTACGACGAGCAGTACTTC. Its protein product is CASSSGLAGGRYDEQYF.

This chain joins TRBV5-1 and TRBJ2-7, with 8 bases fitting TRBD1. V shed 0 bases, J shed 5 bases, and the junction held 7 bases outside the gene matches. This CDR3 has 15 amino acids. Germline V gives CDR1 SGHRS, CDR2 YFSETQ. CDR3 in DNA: TGCGCCAGCAGCTTGGCGACAGGGGCTACCCACGAGCAGTACTTC. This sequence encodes CASSLATGATHEQYF.

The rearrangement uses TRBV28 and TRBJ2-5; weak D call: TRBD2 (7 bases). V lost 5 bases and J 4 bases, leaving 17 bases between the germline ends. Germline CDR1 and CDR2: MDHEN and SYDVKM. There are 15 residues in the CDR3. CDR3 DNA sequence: TGTGCCAGCAGTGAACTGGGGGGGCCACGAGAGACCCAGTACTTC. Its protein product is CASSELGGPRETQYF.

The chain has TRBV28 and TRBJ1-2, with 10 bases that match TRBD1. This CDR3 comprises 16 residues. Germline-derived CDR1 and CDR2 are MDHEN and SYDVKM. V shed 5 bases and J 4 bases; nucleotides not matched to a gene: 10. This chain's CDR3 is CASSALDRGLSYGYTF. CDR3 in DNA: TGTGCCAGCAGTGCCCTAGACAGGGGGCTTAGCTATGGCTACACCTTC.

CDR3 sequence reads: CASSSRQVRSSGANVLTF. In DNA form, the CDR3 reads TGTGCCAGCAGCTCTAGACAGGTTAGAAGCTCTGGGGCCAACGTCCTGACTTTC. The chain combines TRBV11-2 with TRBJ2-6; a possible D gene is TRBD1 (6 bases). This CDR3 is built from 18 residues. Between the trimmed V and J ends, which lost 4 bases and 0 bases, there was a span of 16 bases. Germline loops: CDR1 SGHAT, CDR2 FQNNGV.

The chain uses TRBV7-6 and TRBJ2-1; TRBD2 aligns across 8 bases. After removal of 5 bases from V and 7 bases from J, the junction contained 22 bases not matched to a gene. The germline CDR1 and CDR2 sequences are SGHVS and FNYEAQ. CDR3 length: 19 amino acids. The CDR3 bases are TGTGCCAGCAGCCCTCCCAGCCCACTTACTAGCGGCATGGGGAATGAGCAGTTCTTC. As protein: CASSPPSPLTSGMGNEQFF.

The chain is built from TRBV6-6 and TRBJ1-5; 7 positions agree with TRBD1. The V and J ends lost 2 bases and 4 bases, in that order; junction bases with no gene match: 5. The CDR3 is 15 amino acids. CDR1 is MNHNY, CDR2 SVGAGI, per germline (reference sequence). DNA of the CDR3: TGTGCCAGCAGTTACCGGACAGGCGGTAATCAGCCCCAGCATTTT. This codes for CASSYRTGGNQPQHF.

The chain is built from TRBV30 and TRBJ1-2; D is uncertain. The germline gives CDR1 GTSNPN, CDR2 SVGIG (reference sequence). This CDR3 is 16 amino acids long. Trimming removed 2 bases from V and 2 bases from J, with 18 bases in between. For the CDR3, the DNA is TGTGCCTGGAGTTCGCGGCGGGGAAATCTGAACTATGGCTACACCTTC. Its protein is CAWSSRRGNLNYGYTF. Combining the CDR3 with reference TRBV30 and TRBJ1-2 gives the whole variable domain SQTIHQWPATLVQPVGSPLSLECTVEGTSNPNLYWYRQAAGRGLQLLFYSVGIGQISSEVPQNLSASRPQDRQFILSSKKLLLSDSGFYLCAWSSRRGNLNYGYTFGSGTRLTVV.